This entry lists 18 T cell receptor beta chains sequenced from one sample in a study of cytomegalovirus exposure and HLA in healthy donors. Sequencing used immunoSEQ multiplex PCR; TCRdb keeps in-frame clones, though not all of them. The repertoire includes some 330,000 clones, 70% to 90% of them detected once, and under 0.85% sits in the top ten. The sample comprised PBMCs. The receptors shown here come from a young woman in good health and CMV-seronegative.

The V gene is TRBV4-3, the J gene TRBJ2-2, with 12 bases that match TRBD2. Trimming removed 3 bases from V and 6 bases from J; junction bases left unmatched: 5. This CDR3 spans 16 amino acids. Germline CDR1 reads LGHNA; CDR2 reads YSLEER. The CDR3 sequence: CASSHGLAGTSGELFF. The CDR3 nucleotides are TGCGCCAGCAGCCACGGACTAGCGGGAACCTCCGGGGAGCTGTTTTTT.

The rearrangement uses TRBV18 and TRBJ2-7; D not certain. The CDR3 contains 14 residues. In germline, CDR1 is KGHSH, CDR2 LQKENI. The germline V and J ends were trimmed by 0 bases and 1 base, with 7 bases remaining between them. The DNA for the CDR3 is TGTGCCAGCTCACCACCGAAGCAATCCTACGAGCAGTACTTC. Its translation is CASSPPKQSYEQYF.

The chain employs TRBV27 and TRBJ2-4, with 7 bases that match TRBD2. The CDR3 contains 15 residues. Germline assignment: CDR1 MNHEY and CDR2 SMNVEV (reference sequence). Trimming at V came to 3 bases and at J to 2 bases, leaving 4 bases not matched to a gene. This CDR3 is CASSFQRGPKNIQYF. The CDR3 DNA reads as TGTGCCAGCAGTTTTCAGCGGGGTCCCAAAAACATTCAGTACTTC.

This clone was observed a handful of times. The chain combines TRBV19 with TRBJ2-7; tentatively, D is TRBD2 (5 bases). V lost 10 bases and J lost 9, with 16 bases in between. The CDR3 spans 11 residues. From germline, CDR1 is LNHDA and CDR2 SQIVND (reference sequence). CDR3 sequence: CATSGGVVQYF. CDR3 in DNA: TGTGCCACCTCCGGAGGAGTCGTGCAGTACTTC.

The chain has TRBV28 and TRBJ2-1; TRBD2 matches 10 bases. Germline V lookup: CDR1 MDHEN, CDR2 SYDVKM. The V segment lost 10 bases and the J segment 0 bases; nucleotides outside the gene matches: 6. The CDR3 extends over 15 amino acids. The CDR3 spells CATISSGSSYNEQFF. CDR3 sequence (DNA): TGTGCCACAATTTCTAGCGGGAGCTCCTACAATGAGCAGTTCTTC.

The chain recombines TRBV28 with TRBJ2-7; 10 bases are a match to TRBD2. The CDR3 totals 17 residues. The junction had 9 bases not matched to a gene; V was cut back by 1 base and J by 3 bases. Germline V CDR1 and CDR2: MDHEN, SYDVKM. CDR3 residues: CASSLSLLAGALYEQYF. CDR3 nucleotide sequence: TGTGCCAGCAGTTTATCCCTTCTAGCGGGAGCGCTCTACGAGCAGTACTTC.

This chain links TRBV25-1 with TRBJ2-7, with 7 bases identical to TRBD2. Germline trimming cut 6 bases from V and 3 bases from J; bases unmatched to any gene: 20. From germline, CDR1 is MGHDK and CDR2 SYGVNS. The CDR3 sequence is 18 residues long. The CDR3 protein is CASRRTTTSPLEIYEQYF. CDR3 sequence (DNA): TGTGCCAGCAGACGAACCACGACTAGCCCACTGGAAATCTACGAGCAGTACTTC.

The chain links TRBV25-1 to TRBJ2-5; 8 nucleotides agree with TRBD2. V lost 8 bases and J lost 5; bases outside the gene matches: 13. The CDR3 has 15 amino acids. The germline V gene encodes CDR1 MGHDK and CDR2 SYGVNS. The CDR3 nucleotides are TGTGCCAGCGCACCCCAGGCGGGAGGTGCGGAGACCCAGTACTTC. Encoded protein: CASAPQAGGAETQYF.

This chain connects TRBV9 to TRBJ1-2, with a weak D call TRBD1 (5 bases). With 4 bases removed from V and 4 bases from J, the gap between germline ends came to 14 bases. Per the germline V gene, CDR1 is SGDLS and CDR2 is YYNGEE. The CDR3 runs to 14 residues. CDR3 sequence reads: CASSTSGVPYGYTF. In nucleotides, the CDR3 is TGTGCCAGCAGCACCTCGGGGGTTCCCTATGGCTACACCTTC.

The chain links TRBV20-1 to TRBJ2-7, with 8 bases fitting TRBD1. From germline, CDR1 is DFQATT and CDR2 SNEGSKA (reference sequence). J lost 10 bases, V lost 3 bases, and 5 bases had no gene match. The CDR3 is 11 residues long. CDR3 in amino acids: CSASTGGKQYF. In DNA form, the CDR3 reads TGCAGTGCTAGCACAGGGGGGAAACAGTACTTC.

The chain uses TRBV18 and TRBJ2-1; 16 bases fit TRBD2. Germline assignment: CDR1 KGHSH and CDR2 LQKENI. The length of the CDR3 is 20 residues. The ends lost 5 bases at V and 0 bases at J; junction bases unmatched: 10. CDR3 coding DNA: TGTGCCAGCTCAAGAGCGCCGGGACTAGCGGGAGGGAGCTCCTACAATGAGCAGTTCTTC. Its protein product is CASSRAPGLAGGSSYNEQFF.

The CDR3 coding sequence is TGTGCCAGCAGTACAGGGATGGATCAGCCCCAGCATTTT. Translation gives CASSTGMDQPQHF. The J gene is TRBJ1-5, the V gene TRBV6-4; perhaps TRBD1 as D (6 bases). V lost 5 bases to trimming and J lost 5 bases, with 10 bases between them. The CDR3 loop spans 13 amino acids. CDR1 is MRHNA and CDR2 is SNTAGT in the germline V gene.

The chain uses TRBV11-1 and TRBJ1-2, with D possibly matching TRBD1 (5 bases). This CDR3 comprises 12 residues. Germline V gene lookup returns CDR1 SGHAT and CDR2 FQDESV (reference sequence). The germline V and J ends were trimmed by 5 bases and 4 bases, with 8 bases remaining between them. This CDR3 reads CASSRDSYGYTF. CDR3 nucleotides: TGTGCCAGCAGCCGAGACAGCTATGGCTACACCTTC.

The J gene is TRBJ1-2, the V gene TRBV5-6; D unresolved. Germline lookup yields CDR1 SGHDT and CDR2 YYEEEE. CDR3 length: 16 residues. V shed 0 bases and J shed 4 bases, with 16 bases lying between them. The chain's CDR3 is CASSLAVSVYLYGYTF. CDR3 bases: TGTGCCAGCAGCTTGGCCGTCAGCGTATACCTCTATGGCTACACCTTC. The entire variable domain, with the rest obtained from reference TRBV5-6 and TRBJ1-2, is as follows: DAGVTQSPTHLIKTRGQQVTLRCSPKSGHDTVSWYQQALGQGPQFIFQYYEEEERQRGNFPDRFSGHQFPNYSSELNVNALLLGDSALYLCASSLAVSVYLYGYTFGSGTRLTVV.

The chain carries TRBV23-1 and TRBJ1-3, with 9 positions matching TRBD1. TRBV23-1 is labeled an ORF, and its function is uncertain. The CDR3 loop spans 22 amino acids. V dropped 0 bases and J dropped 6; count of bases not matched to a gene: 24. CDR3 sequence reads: CASSQSRLHPYFYRGQENTIYF. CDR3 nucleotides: TGCGCCAGCAGTCAATCGCGACTCCACCCCTATTTCTACAGGGGGCAAGAAAACACCATATATTTT.

CDR3 region: CASRLEDREQSYEQYF. CDR3 nucleotides: TGTGCAAGTCGCTTAGAGGACAGGGAGCAGTCCTACGAGCAGTACTTC. The chain links TRBV12-2 to TRBJ2-7; the listed D gene, TRBD1, was not tested against the DNA. TRBV12-2 is flagged as a pseudogene. The CDR3 is 16 amino acids.

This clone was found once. DNA of the CDR3: TGTGCCAGCAGTCCTCAACAGGGGGTTGGGACTGAAGCTTTCTTT. It codes for CASSPQQGVGTEAFF. This chain joins TRBV27 and TRBJ1-1; TRBD1 matches 8 bases. Germline V gene data show CDR1 as MNHEY and CDR2 as SMNVEV (reference sequence). After removal of 5 bases from V and 5 bases from J, the junction contained 10 bases not matched to a gene. This CDR3 contains 15 residues.

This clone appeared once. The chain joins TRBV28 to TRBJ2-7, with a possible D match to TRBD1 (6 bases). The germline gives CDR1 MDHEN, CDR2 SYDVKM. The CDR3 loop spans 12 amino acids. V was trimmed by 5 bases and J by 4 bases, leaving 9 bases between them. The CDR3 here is CASSTGQYEQYF. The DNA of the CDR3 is TGTGCCAGCAGTACTGGACAGTACGAGCAGTACTTC.